These 8 T cell receptor beta chains share one sample of origin, sequenced in a study of early T cells in non-severe SARS-CoV-2 infection (TCRdb year 2021). Library preparation used 5' RACE. The reads were generated on a NextSeq 500. TCRdb trimmed the raw reads at Q25, called clones with MiXCR and kept productive beta chains. CDR3 protein sequences are deduplicated, and each keeps its most common genes and DNA. The sample table lists about 110,000 distinct CDR3 sequences, 10% to 15% of them with a count of one. The ten top clones hold 3.5% to 4% of the sample. Sequencing used whole blood, obtained at baseline. These receptors all come from an adult who was a healthcare worker with PCR-confirmed SARS-CoV-2 infection or an uninfected control (not recorded which).

As DNA, the CDR3 is TGTGCCAGCTCACCACAATCCGGGACAGGGGGTACAGATACGCAGTATTTT. Its translation: CASSPQSGTGGTDTQYF. The chain links TRBV18 to TRBJ2-3, with TRBD1 matching 11 bases. V trimming: 1 base; J trimming: 3 bases; junction bases outside the gene matches: 6. The CDR3 is made up of 17 amino acids. Germline CDR1 is KGHSH and CDR2 is LQKENI. Full variable domain (missing parts from reference TRBV18 and TRBJ2-3): NAGVMQNPRHLVRRRGQEARLRCSPMKGHSHVYWYRQLPEEGLKFMVYLQKENIIDESGMPKERFSAEFPKEGPSILRIQQVVRGDSAAYFCASSPQSGTGGTDTQYFGPGTRLTVL.

Remarks on this clonotype: The junction departs from germline at one end; a sequencing error may be responsible. The chain combines TRBV12-3 or TRBV12-4 with TRBJ1-2, with 11 bases lining up with TRBD1. The CDR3 runs to 13 residues. CDR3 sequence: CVSRRTGGEGYTF. The CDR3, as DNA: TGTGTCAGCAGAAGGACAGGGGGCGAAGGCTACACCTTC.

This chain connects TRBV7-9 to TRBJ1-1; no reliable D call. Trimming removed 4 bases from V and 4 bases from J, with 7 bases in between. The CDR3 has 12 residues. Per germline, CDR1 SEHNR and CDR2 FQNEAQ (reference sequence). CDR3 region: CASSWGRTEAFF. The CDR3 DNA reads TGTGCCAGCAGCTGGGGTCGCACTGAAGCTTTCTTT. The full variable domain, its missing parts supplied by reference TRBV7-9 and TRBJ1-1, is DTGVSQNPRHKITKRGQNVTFRCDPISEHNRLYWYRQTLGQGPEFLTYFQNEAQLEKSRLLSDRFSAERPKGSFSTLEIQRTEQGDSAMYLCASSWGRTEAFFGQGTRLTVV.

This clonotype was counted between two and nine times. The chain joins TRBV7-9 to TRBJ2-2; no clear D gene. The V end was cut by 5 bases, the J end by 4 bases, with 5 bases between. The germline CDR1 and CDR2 sequences are SEHNR and FQNEAQ (reference sequence). The CDR3 sequence is 12 residues long. CDR3 region: CASSRPTGELFF. CDR3 sequence (DNA): TGTGCCAGCAGCCGACCCACCGGGGAGCTGTTTTTT.

Only a few counts were recorded for this clonotype. The rearrangement uses TRBV7-8 and TRBJ2-3, with 9 bases identical to TRBD1. The CDR3 sequence is 19 residues long. The germline V gene encodes CDR1 SGHVS and CDR2 FQNEAQ. J lost 5 bases, V lost 2 bases, and 17 bases had no gene match. Here the CDR3 DNA reads TGTGCCAGCAGCTTACGGTCTTCCGTCCGGGACAGGGTGGAAGATACGCAGTATTTT. Protein sequence: CASSLRSSVRDRVEDTQYF. Together with reference TRBV7-8 and TRBJ2-3, the CDR3 gives the full variable domain: GAGVSQSPRYKVAKRGQDVALRCDPISGHVSLFWYQQALGQGPEFLTYFQNEAQLDKSGLPSDRFFAERPEGSVSTLKIQRTQQEDSAVYLCASSLRSSVRDRVEDTQYFGPGTRLTVL.

The sample holds many counts of this clonotype. The chain uses TRBV7-3 and TRBJ1-1; possibly TRBD1 for D (5 bases). V was shortened by 2 bases and J by 5 bases, with 12 bases between the two germline ends. This CDR3 is built from 14 residues. CDR1 is SGHTA and CDR2 is FQGTGA in the germline V gene. The CDR3 reads CASSLGTLGTEAFF. CDR3 sequence (DNA): TGTGCCAGCAGCTTAGGGACTCTTGGGACTGAAGCTTTCTTT.

This clonotype was seen only a few times. CDR3 DNA sequence: TGTGCCAGCAGCTCCCTCCCGGGAGTGTCACCCCTCCACTTT. It specifies CASSSLPGVSPLHF. The chain joins TRBV7-2 to TRBJ1-6; no reliable D call. V was trimmed by 4 bases and J by 10 bases, leaving 14 bases between them. The CDR3 length is 14 residues. The V gene's germline CDR1 is SGHTA and CDR2 FQGNSA.

V and J are TRBV30 and TRBJ2-5, with D possibly matching TRBD2 (6 bases). V was pared by 2 bases and J by 2 bases, with 15 bases between. Germline-derived CDR1 and CDR2 are GTSNPN and SVGIG (reference sequence). The CDR3 sequence is 15 residues long. As DNA, the CDR3 is TGTGCCTGGAGTTCCCTGCGACTAGGGCAAGAGACCCAGTACTTC. It specifies CAWSSLRLGQETQYF.